The entry that follows covers one T cell receptor beta chain sequence. V was clipped by 1 base and J by 0 bases; unmatched bases: 3. The germline CDR1 and CDR2 sequences are LGHNA and YNFKEQ. The CDR3 totals 15 residues. This sample is part of a study of T-cell memory formation after mild COVID-19. After 5'RACE with constant-segment primers, TCR alpha and TCR beta cDNA libraries carrying sample barcodes and UMIs were obtained. TCRdb called the 5' RACE reads again in MiXCR, with one record for every CDR3 protein. The sample includes 100,000 to 150,000 distinct CDR3 sequences, approximately 5.9% seen only once; the top ten take under 2.5%.

The material sequenced was PBMCs or a T cell subset sorted from them (not recorded which). The chain is built from TRBV4-2 and TRBJ2-7; 7 positions match TRBD2. The sequence derives from an adult woman who had mild COVID-19 (a few samples of this study predate the infection). Cell type and time point are not known. The CDR3 region has the DNA TGTGCCAGCAGCCAAGTTGCGGGGGTCTCCTACGAGCAGTACTTC. It codes for CASSQVAGVSYEQYF.